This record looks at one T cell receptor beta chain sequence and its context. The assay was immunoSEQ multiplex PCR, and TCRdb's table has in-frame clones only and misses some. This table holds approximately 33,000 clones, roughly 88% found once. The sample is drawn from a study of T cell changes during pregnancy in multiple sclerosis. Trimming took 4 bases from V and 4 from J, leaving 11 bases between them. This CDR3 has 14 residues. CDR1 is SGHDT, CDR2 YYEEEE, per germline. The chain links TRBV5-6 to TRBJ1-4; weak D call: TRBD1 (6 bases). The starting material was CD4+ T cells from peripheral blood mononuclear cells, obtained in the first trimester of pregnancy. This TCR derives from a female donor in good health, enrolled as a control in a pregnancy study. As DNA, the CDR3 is TGTGCCAGCAGCGTGACAGGAGTTAATGAAAAACTGTTTTTT. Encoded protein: CASSVTGVNEKLFF.